One and the same sample provided the 28 T cell receptor beta chains below, sequenced in a study of blood T cell repertoires in COVID-19. Sequencing used immunoSEQ multiplex PCR; TCRdb keeps in-frame clones, though not all of them. The sample yields roughly 260,000 clones, around 90% seen once. What was sequenced was PBMCs or T cells enriched from blood (not recorded which). All receptors derive from a woman aged 30 to 39 with acute COVID-19.

CDR3 DNA sequence: TGCGCCAGCAGTCCGGGACTAGTTTCGACCGCGAACACCGGGGAGCTGTTTTTT. It yields the protein CASSPGLVSTANTGELFF. This chain links TRBV5-1 with TRBJ2-2; TRBD2 aligns across 8 bases. Germline V CDR1 and CDR2: SGHRS, YFSETQ. V shed 5 bases and J 0 bases; nucleotides not matched to a gene: 12. The CDR3 contains 18 residues. Complete variable domain (other parts from reference TRBV5-1 and TRBJ2-2): KAGVTQTPRYLIKTRGQQVTLSCSPISGHRSVSWYQQTPGQGLQFLFEYFSETQRNKGNFPGRFSGRQFSNSRSEMNVSTLELGDSALYLCASSPGLVSTANTGELFFGEGSRLTVL.

This clone was seen a single time. The chain is built from TRBV25-1 and TRBJ1-2; tentative D call: TRBD1 (5 bases). There are 15 residues in the CDR3. Trimming pared 2 bases from V and 5 bases from J, leaving 15 bases between. Germline assignment: CDR1 MGHDK and CDR2 SYGVNS. Written as DNA, the CDR3 is TGTGCCAGCAGTGAAGATATAGGGGCGCGATATGGCTACACCTTC. Amino acids: CASSEDIGARYGYTF.

This clone was seen once. One junction end does not reproduce the germline sequence, and a read error may be involved. The chain recombines TRBV7-7 with TRBJ2-3; unclear D gene. In germline, CDR1 is SSHAT, CDR2 FNYEAQ (reference sequence). The CDR3 runs 15 residues. This chain's CDR3 is CASSPEPGGTDTQYF. The DNA for the CDR3 is TGTGCTAGCAGCCCCGAGCCCGGAGGCACAGATACGCAGTATTTT.

The chain links TRBV7-6 to TRBJ1-1, with TRBD1 matching 8 bases. The V and J ends lost 0 bases and 5 bases, in that order; junction bases with no gene match: 11. The CDR3 totals 17 residues. Per germline, CDR1 SGHVS and CDR2 FNYEAQ. The CDR3 loop reads CASSLAGRTGGWTEAFF. Written as DNA, the CDR3 is TGTGCCAGCAGCTTAGCTGGTCGTACAGGGGGTTGGACTGAAGCTTTCTTT.

The rearrangement joins TRBV28 to TRBJ2-7, with D tentatively TRBD1 (6 bases). The V end lost 6 bases, the J end lost 4 bases, and 19 bases lay between the germline ends. The V gene's germline CDR1 is MDHEN and CDR2 SYDVKM. This CDR3 is 15 amino acids long. In DNA, the CDR3 is TGTGCCAGCAGGACCCTGACGGGACAATCGTACGAGCAGTACTTC. It translates to CASRTLTGQSYEQYF. The complete variable domain, with remaining parts taken from reference TRBV28 and TRBJ2-7, reads DVKVTQSSRYLVKRTGEKVFLECVQDMDHENMFWYRQDPGLGLRLIYFSYDVKMKEKGDIPEGYSVSREKKERFSLILESASTNQTSMYLCASRTLTGQSYEQYFGPGTRLTVT.

The rearrangement links TRBV18 to TRBJ1-6, with 10 bases identical to TRBD1. V lost 2 bases, J lost 7 bases, and 5 bases stayed unmatched. There are 16 residues in the CDR3. From germline, CDR1 is KGHSH and CDR2 LQKENI. The CDR3 sequence is CASSPRDRGANSPLHF. The DNA for the CDR3 is TGTGCCAGCTCACCAAGGGACAGGGGCGCGAATTCACCCCTCCACTTT.

V is TRBV7-6 and J is TRBJ1-2; 9 bases match TRBD1. After removal of 5 bases from V and 2 bases from J, the junction contained 9 bases not matched to a gene. The CDR3 is 16 residues long. Germline CDR1 and CDR2: SGHVS and FNYEAQ. The CDR3 DNA sequence: TGTGCCAGCAGCGCACGTCCCGGGACAGGGAACTATGGCTACACCTTC. Its protein is CASSARPGTGNYGYTF. Together with reference TRBV7-6 and TRBJ1-2, the CDR3 gives the full variable domain: GAGVSQSPRYKVTKRGQDVALRCDPISGHVSLYWYRQALGQGPEFLTYFNYEAQQDKSGLPNDRFSAERPEGSISTLTIQRTEQRDSAMYRCASSARPGTGNYGYTFGSGTRLTVV.

This chain links TRBV28 with TRBJ1-2, with D possibly matching TRBD1 (5 bases). The germline CDR1 and CDR2 sequences are MDHEN and SYDVKM. V lost 2 bases and J lost 4, with 11 bases in between. The CDR3 has 14 residues. CDR3 region: CASSLGGASYGYTF. CDR3 coding DNA: TGTGCCAGCAGTTTAGGAGGGGCTTCCTATGGCTACACCTTC.

The genes are TRBV9 and TRBJ2-6; the match to TRBD2 covers 8 bases. The germline V gene encodes CDR1 SGDLS and CDR2 YYNGEE. Unmatched junction bases numbered 18, after V lost 4 bases and J lost 0 bases. The CDR3 sequence is 21 residues long. In nucleotides, the CDR3 is TGTGCCAGCAGCCCGGGGGGGCAGATAGAATGGATTAGCTCTGGGGCCAACGTCCTGACTTTC. Translated, it gives CASSPGGQIEWISSGANVLTF.

The J gene is TRBJ1-1, the V gene TRBV30; TRBD1 matches 7 bases. The V and J ends lost 7 bases and 1 base, in that order; junction bases with no gene match: 6. CDR3 size: 13 residues. The germline gives CDR1 GTSNPN, CDR2 SVGIG (reference sequence). The CDR3 DNA follows: TGTGCCTACTCACGGACAGGGAACACTGAAGCTTTCTTT. Protein sequence: CAYSRTGNTEAFF. Full variable domain (outside the CDR3, taken from reference TRBV30 and TRBJ1-1): SQTIHQWPATLVQPVGSPLSLECTVEGTSNPNLYWYRQAAGRGLQLLFYSVGIGQISSEVPQNLSASRPQDRQFILSSKKLLLSDSGFYLCAYSRTGNTEAFFGQGTRLTVV.

V is TRBV10-3 and J is TRBJ1-6; possibly TRBD1 for D (6 bases). The V gene's germline CDR1 is ENHRY and CDR2 SYGVKD. Trimming shortened V by 3 bases and J by 9 bases, and 21 bases separated the two germline ends. The CDR3 length is 17 residues. CDR3 DNA sequence: TGTGCCATCAGTGATTCCACCGGGCCCAAAGGGGGTTCACCCCTCCACTTT. Translated: CAISDSTGPKGGSPLHF.

The chain couples TRBV19 to TRBJ1-5, with D maybe TRBD1 (6 bases). This CDR3 spans 17 amino acids. Trimming pared 2 bases from V and 2 bases from J, leaving 16 bases between. CDR1 and CDR2 from the germline V gene are LNHDA and SQIVND (reference sequence). In DNA form, the CDR3 reads TGTGCCAGTAGTATATCGCCAGGGGCGGGTGGCAATCAGCCCCAGCATTTT. Translated: CASSISPGAGGNQPQHF. Full variable domain (rest looked up from reference TRBV19 and TRBJ1-5): DGGITQSPKYLFRKEGQNVTLSCEQNLNHDAMYWYRQDPGQGLRLIYYSQIVNDFQKGDIAEGYSVSREKKESFPLTVTSAQKNPTAFYLCASSISPGAGGNQPQHFGDGTRLSIL.

The gene calls are TRBV24-1 and TRBJ2-1; a weak D match, TRBD1 (6 bases). This CDR3 region has 15 residues. The germline V and J ends were trimmed by 5 bases and 8 bases, with 18 bases remaining between them. Germline V gene sequence: CDR1 KGHDR, CDR2 SFDVKD. CDR3 in amino acids: CATSGSGQADDEQFF. In DNA, the CDR3 is TGTGCCACCAGTGGGTCGGGACAAGCGGACGATGAGCAGTTCTTC.

The chain is built from TRBV4-3 and TRBJ1-2; possible D gene TRBD1, 6 bases. The CDR3 is made up of 15 amino acids. V was clipped by 0 bases and J by 6 bases, with 14 bases between them. Germline loops: CDR1 LGHNA, CDR2 YSLEER. CDR3 residues: CASSQDMGGRNGYTF. The CDR3 DNA sequence: TGCGCCAGCAGCCAAGATATGGGGGGGCGCAATGGCTACACCTTC.

The V call is TRBV28, the J call TRBJ2-7, with D uncertain. Germline V lookup: CDR1 MDHEN, CDR2 SYDVKM. This CDR3 region has 14 residues. The germline V and J ends were trimmed by 2 bases and 3 bases, with 11 bases remaining between them. The CDR3 DNA is TGTGCCAGCAGTTTAGGTTGGAGCGTCTACGAGCAGTACTTC. Its translation is CASSLGWSVYEQYF.

This clone was seen only once. This chain uses TRBV29-1 with TRBJ1-1; 8 bases are shared with TRBD1. Losses at the gene ends were 4 bases for V and 4 bases for J; bases not matched to a gene: 8. This CDR3 has 14 amino acids. Germline CDR1 is SQVTM and CDR2 is ANQGSEA. CDR3 in DNA: TGCAGCGTTGGGTCCCAGGGGGCACTCACTGAAGCTTTCTTT. Translation gives CSVGSQGALTEAFF.

This chain links TRBV18 with TRBJ2-1; 8 nucleotides match TRBD2. The CDR3 loop spans 15 amino acids. Germline CDR1 and CDR2: KGHSH and LQKENI. After removal of 3 bases from V and 0 bases from J, the junction contained 1 base not matched to a gene. CDR3 loop: CASSPGTSSYNEQFF. The CDR3 region has the DNA TGTGCCAGCTCACCGGGGACTAGCTCCTACAATGAGCAGTTCTTC.

This clone was picked up a small number of times. The DNA for the CDR3 is TGTGCCAGCAGCCAAACATCTGTGGGGGGACTCAATGAGCAGTTCTTC. Amino acids: CASSQTSVGGLNEQFF. The chain is built from TRBV3-1 (or the pseudogene TRBV3-2) and TRBJ2-1, with D possibly matching TRBD2 (6 bases). This CDR3 is 16 amino acids long. The ends were cut back, 2 bases at V and 6 bases at J, with 17 bases in the middle. CDR1 and CDR2 (germline): LGHDT, YNNKEL (reference sequence).

The chain recombines TRBV29-1 with TRBJ1-1; 7 positions match TRBD1. V gave up 6 bases and J gave up 3 bases; unmatched junction bases: 4. The germline gives CDR1 SQVTM, CDR2 ANQGSEA. This CDR3 has 12 residues. The CDR3 DNA follows: TGCAGCGTCAGACAGGGAGACACTGAAGCTTTCTTT. Protein product: CSVRQGDTEAFF.

The chain carries TRBV5-1 and TRBJ2-1; TRBD2 might be the D (6 bases). The CDR3 is 15 residues long. V was trimmed by 4 bases and J by 8 bases, leaving 19 bases between them. Germline lookup yields CDR1 SGHRS and CDR2 YFSETQ. CDR3 in DNA: TGCGCCAGCAGCGCGGGGACCGCCCCCTCCGATGAGCAGTTCTTC. This sequence encodes CASSAGTAPSDEQFF.

The chain is built from TRBV3-1 (or the pseudogene TRBV3-2) and TRBJ2-5; no clear D. V was trimmed by 5 bases and J by 5 bases, leaving 6 bases between them. Germline lookup yields CDR1 LGHDT and CDR2 YNNKEL (reference sequence). The CDR3 covers 11 residues. The CDR3 sequence is CASSFSETQYF. The CDR3 DNA sequence: TGTGCCAGCAGCTTCTCTGAGACCCAGTACTTC.

This clone occurred a few times. The CDR3 DNA reads as TGTGCCAGCAGTCTAACCGGGACTAGCGGGAGTCGGGAACGCACAGATACGCAGTATTTT. It yields the protein CASSLTGTSGSRERTDTQYF. The chain carries TRBV2 and TRBJ2-3; 14 nucleotides line up with TRBD2. CDR3 length: 20 residues. V gave up 5 bases and J gave up 1 base; unmatched junction bases: 14. Germline CDR1 reads SNHLY; CDR2 reads FYNNEI.

This chain's CDR3 is CASSTGQGTLQPQHF. The CDR3 DNA is TGTGCCAGTAGTACAGGACAGGGGACTCTTCAGCCCCAGCATTTT. The V call is TRBV19, the J call TRBJ1-5; 9 nucleotides line up with TRBD1. The CDR3 runs to 15 residues. CDR1 is LNHDA, CDR2 SQIVND, per germline (reference sequence). Germline trimming cut 4 bases from V and 6 bases from J; bases unmatched to any gene: 7.

The chain is built from TRBV6-5 and TRBJ2-7; the D gene is possibly TRBD2 (6 bases). Germline values: CDR1 MNHEY, CDR2 SVGAGI. The V end lost 6 bases, the J end lost 2 bases, and 14 bases lay between the germline ends. CDR3 size: 14 residues. Written as DNA, the CDR3 is TGTGCCAGCAGATCCAGTAGCGGCACCTACGAGCAGTACTTC. This sequence encodes CASRSSSGTYEQYF.

V and J are TRBV5-1 and TRBJ1-1; the D gene is possibly TRBD1 (5 bases). V was trimmed by 5 bases and J by 5 bases, leaving 19 bases between them. This CDR3 has 15 amino acids. CDR1 and CDR2 (germline): SGHRS, YFSETQ. In nucleotides, the CDR3 is TGCGCCAGCAGTGTTCAGGGAGGAGTAGGGACTGAAGCTTTCTTT. Residues: CASSVQGGVGTEAFF.

The rearrangement uses TRBV2 and TRBJ1-1, with 7 bases lining up with TRBD1. Germline-derived CDR1 and CDR2 are SNHLY and FYNNEI. CDR3 length: 15 amino acids. After removal of 0 bases from V and 5 bases from J, the junction contained 6 bases not matched to a gene. CDR3 loop: CASSEAGNRGTEAFF. The CDR3 nucleotides are TGTGCCAGCAGTGAAGCGGGGAACAGGGGAACTGAAGCTTTCTTT.

This clone showed up just once. The CDR3 region is CASSFRAGGSYNEQFF. The CDR3 region has the DNA TGCGCCAGCAGCTTTAGAGCGGGAGGCTCCTACAATGAGCAGTTCTTC. The V gene is TRBV5-1, the J gene TRBJ2-1, with 9 nucleotides matching TRBD2. The ends lost 2 bases at V and 0 bases at J; junction bases unmatched: 3. Germline V gene sequence: CDR1 SGHRS, CDR2 YFSETQ. The CDR3 consists of 16 residues.

The V gene is TRBV19, the J gene TRBJ1-2; D gene ambiguous. The CDR3 is 12 amino acids. V lost 3 bases to trimming and J lost 3 bases, with 5 bases between them. Germline CDR1 is LNHDA and CDR2 is SQIVND (reference sequence). The CDR3 DNA sequence: TGTGCCAGTAGTATCCGCGACTATGGCTACACCTTC. This sequence encodes CASSIRDYGYTF.